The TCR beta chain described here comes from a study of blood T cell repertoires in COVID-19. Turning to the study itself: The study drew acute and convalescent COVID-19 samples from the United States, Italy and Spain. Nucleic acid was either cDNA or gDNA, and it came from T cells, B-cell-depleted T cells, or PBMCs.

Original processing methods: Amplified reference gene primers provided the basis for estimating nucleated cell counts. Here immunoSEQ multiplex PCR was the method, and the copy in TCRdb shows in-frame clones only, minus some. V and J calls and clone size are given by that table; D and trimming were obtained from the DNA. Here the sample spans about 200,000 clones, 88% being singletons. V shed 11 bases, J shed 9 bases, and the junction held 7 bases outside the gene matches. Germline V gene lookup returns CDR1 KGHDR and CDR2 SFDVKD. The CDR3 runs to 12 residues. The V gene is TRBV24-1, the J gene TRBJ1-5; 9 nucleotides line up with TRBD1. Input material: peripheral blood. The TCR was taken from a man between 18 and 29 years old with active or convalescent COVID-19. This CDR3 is CARDRALGPQHF. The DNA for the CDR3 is TGTGCCAGGGACAGGGCTTTAGGGCCCCAGCATTTT.